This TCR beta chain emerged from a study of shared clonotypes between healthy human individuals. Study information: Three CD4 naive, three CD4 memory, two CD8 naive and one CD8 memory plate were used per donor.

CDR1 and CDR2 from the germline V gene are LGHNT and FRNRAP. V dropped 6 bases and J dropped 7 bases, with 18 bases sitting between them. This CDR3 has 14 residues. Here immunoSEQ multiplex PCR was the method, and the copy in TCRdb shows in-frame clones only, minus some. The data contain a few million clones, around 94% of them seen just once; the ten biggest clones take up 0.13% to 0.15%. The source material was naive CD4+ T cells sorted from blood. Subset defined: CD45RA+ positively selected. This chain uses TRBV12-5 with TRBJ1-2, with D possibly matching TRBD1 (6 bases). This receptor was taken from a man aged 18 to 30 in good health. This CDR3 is CASGGRQQGLGYTF. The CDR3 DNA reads TGTGCTAGTGGAGGACGTCAACAGGGTCTTGGCTACACCTTC.